This TCR beta chain was captured in a study of T-cell reconstitution after alpha-beta-depleted transplantation in children. Whole-study results and caveats: Several hundred expanded graft clones reportedly were the source of alpha-beta T cells about two months after transplant.

Preparation of the TCRbeta library used unique molecular identifiers. TCRdb reprocessed the PCR reads via MiXCR and lists one record per CDR3 protein. The table lists around 76,000 distinct CDR3 sequences, roughly 20% of them singletons. On this clonotype: What it binds is unknown. One junction end disagrees with the germline gene, perhaps due to a read error.

Germline CDR1 and CDR2: SGHNT and YYREEE (reference sequence). The CDR3 loop spans 14 amino acids. The rearrangement uses TRBV5-4 and TRBJ2-2, with a possible D match to TRBD2 (5 bases). The material sequenced was PBMCs, mostly from graft donor cells, taken 360 days after TCRalphabeta/CD19-depleted stem cell transplant. This clonotype was sampled from a male patient between 2 and 10 years old who had a stem cell transplant for acute lymphoblastic leukemia, so the T cells may come from the graft donor. The CDR3 loop reads CARGPGLLAGELLF. The DNA for the CDR3 is TGTGCCAGGGGCCCTGGGCTCCTCGCCGGGGAGCTGCTTTTT.